The text below deals with one T cell receptor (beta chain). Its target is unknown. Germline and junction disagree at one end, which may indicate a read error. The sample originates from a study of early stage breast cancer tumors. Libraries were prepared by immunoSEQ multiplex PCR; TCRdb keeps only in-frame clonotypes and omits some of them. The sample lists around 7,900 clones, roughly 65% occurring once. Per germline, CDR1 MNHNY and CDR2 SVGAGI (reference sequence). This CDR3 has 12 residues. Whole-study findings and limits: Comparing each tissue with blood distinguished tumor from normal in most of the 16 patients.

The clonotype comes from a person aged 65-85 years with breast cancer. Input material: breast tumor tissue. The chain uses TRBV6-6 and TRBJ2-5; the match to TRBD2 covers 10 bases. The DNA for the CDR3 is TGTGCCAGCAGTCCCCCTAGCGGGGGTGCCAACTTC. It specifies CASSPPSGGANF.